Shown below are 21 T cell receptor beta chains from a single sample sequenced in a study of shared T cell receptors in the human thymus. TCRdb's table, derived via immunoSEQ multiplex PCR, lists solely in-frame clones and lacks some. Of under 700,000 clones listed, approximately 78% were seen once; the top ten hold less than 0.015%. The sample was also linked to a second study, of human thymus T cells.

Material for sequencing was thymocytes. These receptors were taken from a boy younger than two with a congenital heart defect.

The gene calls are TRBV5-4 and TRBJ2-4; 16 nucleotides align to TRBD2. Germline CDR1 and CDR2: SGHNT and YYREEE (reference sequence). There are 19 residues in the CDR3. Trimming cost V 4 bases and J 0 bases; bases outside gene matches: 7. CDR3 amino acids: CASSTGTSGRELAKNIQYF. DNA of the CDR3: TGTGCCAGCAGCACCGGGACTAGCGGGAGGGAACTAGCCAAAAACATTCAGTACTTC.

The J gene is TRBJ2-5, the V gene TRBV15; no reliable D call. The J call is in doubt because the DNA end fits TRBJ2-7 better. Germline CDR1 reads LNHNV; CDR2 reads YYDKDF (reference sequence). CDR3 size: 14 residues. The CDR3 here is CATSRDPPYYEQYF. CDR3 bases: TGTGCCACCAGCAGAGATCCGCCGTACTACGAGCAGTACTTC.

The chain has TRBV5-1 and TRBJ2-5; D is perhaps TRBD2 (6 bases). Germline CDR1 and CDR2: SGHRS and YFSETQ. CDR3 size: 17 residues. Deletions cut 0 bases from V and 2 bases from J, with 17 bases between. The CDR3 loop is CASSLGLPGVHQETQYF. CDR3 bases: TGCGCCAGCAGCTTGGGGCTGCCGGGAGTCCATCAAGAGACCCAGTACTTC.

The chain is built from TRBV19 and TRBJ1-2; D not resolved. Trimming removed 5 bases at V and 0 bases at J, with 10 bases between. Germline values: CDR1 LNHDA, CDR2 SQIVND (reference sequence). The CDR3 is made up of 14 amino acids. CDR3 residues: CASSRHVANYGYTF. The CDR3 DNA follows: TGTGCCAGTAGTCGACACGTAGCTAACTATGGCTACACCTTC. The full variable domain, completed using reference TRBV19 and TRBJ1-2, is DGGITQSPKYLFRKEGQNVTLSCEQNLNHDAMYWYRQDPGQGLRLIYYSQIVNDFQKGDIAEGYSVSREKKESFPLTVTSAQKNPTAFYLCASSRHVANYGYTFGSGTRLTVV.

CDR3 region: CASSPPALAGVHEQYF. The CDR3 nucleotides read TGTGCCAGCTCACCACCGGCGCTAGCGGGAGTCCACGAGCAGTACTTC. The genes are TRBV18 and TRBJ2-7; 10 bases agree with TRBD2. Per the germline V gene, CDR1 is KGHSH and CDR2 is LQKENI. The V and J ends lost 0 bases and 5 bases, in that order; junction bases with no gene match: 7. The CDR3 is made up of 16 amino acids.

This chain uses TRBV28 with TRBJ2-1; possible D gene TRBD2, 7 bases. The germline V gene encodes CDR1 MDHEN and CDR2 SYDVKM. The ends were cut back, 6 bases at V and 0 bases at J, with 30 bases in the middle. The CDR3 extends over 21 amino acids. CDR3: CASRIRGGLLSVTSSYNEQFF. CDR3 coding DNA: TGTGCCAGCAGGATTAGGGGGGGACTTTTATCGGTAACGAGCTCCTACAATGAGCAGTTCTTC.

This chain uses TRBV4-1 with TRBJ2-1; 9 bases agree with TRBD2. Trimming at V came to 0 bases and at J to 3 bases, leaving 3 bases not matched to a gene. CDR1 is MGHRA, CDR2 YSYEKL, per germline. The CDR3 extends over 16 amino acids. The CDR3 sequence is CASSQDCGRDYNEQFF. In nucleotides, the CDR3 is TGCGCCAGCAGCCAAGATTGCGGGAGGGACTACAATGAGCAGTTCTTC.

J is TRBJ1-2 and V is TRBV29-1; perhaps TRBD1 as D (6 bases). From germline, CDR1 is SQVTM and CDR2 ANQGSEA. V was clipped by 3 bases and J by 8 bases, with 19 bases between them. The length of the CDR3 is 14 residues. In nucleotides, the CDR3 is TGCAGCGTTGATGTCAGGGACATCCTTGAGGGCTACACCTTC. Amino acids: CSVDVRDILEGYTF.

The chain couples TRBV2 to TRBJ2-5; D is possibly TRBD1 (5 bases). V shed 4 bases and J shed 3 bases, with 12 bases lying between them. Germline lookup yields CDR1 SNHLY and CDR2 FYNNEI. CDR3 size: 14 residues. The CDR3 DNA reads TGTGCCAGCAGTGCGGGCGGACAAGAAGAGACCCAGTACTTC. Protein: CASSAGGQEETQYF.

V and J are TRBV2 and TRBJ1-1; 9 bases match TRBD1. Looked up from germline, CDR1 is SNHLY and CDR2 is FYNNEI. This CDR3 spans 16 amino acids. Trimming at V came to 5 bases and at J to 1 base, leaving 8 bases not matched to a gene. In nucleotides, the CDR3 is TGTGCCAGCAGTCAGAGGGGGGACAGGGCGAACACTGAAGCTTTCTTT. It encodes CASSQRGDRANTEAFF.

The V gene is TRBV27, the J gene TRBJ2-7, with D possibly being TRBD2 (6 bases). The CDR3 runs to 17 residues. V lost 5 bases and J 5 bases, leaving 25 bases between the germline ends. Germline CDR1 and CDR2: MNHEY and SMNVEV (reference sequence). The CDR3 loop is CASSQTTTIREVHEQYF. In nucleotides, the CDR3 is TGTGCCAGCAGTCAGACCACTACGATCAGGGAGGTCCACGAGCAGTACTTC.

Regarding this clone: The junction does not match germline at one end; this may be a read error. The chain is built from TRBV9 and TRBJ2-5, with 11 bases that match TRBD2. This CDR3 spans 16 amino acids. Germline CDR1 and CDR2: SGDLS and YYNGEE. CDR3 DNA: TGTGCCAGCAACCCCTGGACTAGCGGGCTCCAAAAGACCCAGTACTTC. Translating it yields CASNPWTSGLQKTQYF.

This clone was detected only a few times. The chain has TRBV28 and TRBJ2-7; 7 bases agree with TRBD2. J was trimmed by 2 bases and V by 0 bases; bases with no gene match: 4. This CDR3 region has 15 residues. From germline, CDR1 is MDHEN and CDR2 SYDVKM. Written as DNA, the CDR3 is TGTGCCAGCAGTTTATGCTGGGGGGGGGCCTACGAGCAGTACTTC. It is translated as CASSLCWGGAYEQYF.

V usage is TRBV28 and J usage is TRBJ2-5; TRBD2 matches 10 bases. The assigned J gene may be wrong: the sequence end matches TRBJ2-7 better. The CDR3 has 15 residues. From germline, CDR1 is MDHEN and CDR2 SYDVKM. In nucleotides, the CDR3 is TGTGCCAGCAGTTTGGGGCTAGCGGGGGTCTACGAGCAGTACTTC. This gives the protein CASSLGLAGVYEQYF.

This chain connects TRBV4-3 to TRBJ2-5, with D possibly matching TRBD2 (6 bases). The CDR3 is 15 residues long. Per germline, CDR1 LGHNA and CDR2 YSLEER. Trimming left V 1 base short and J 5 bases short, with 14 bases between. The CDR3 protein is CASSQARGVQETQYF. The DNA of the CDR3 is TGCGCCAGCAGCCAAGCACGCGGGGTCCAGGAGACCCAGTACTTC.

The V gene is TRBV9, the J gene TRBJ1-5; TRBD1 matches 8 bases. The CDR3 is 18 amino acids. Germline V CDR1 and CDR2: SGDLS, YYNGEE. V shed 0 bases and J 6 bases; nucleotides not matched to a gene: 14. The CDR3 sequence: CASSVVQQGAPLAQPQHF. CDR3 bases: TGTGCCAGCAGCGTAGTCCAGCAGGGGGCCCCTCTTGCTCAGCCCCAGCATTTT.

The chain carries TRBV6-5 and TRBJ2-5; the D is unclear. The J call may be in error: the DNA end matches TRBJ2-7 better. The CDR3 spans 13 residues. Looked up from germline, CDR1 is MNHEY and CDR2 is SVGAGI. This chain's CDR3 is CASSPARSYEQYF. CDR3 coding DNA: TGTGCCAGCAGCCCAGCGCGATCCTACGAGCAGTACTTC.

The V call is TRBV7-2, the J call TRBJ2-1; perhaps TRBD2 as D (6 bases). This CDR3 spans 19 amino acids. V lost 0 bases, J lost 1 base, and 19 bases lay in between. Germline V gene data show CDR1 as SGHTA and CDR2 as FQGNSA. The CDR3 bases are TGTGCCAGCAGCTTAGCCGTCGCCCCACCGGGAGCTTCCTACAATGAGCAGTTCTTC. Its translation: CASSLAVAPPGASYNEQFF.

The CDR3 nucleotides are TGTGCCAACGGGGGTCCTAAGCCCCGTTACGAGCAGTACTTC. Amino acids: CANGGPKPRYEQYF. The chain links TRBV21-1 to TRBJ2-7; whether TRBD2, the table's D call, matches the DNA was not checked. TRBV21-1 is described as a pseudogene. This CDR3 comprises 14 residues.

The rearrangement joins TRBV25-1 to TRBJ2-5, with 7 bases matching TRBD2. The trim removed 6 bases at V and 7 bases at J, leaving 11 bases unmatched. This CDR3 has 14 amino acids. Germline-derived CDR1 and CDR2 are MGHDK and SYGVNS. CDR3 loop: CASRVGGPMGTQYF. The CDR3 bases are TGTGCCAGCAGGGTGGGAGGGCCGATGGGGACCCAGTACTTC.

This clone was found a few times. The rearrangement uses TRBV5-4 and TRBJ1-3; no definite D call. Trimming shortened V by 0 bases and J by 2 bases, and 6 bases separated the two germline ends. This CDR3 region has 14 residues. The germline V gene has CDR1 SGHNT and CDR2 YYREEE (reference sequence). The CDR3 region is CASSLAGTGNTIYF. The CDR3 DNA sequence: TGTGCCAGCAGCTTGGCGGGTACTGGAAACACCATATATTTT. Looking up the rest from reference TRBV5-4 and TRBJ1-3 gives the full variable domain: ETGVTQSPTHLIKTRGQQVTLRCSSQSGHNTVSWYQQALGQGPQFIFQYYREEENGRGNFPPRFSGLQFPNYSSELNVNALELDDSALYLCASSLAGTGNTIYFGEGSWLTVV.